This is a list of T cell receptor beta chains from one sample in a study of control samples from healthy donors and cancer patients. Data came from immunoSEQ multiplex PCR; TCRdb stores just in-frame clones and leaves some out. The data contain over 150,000 clones, around 94% of them singletons. The sequenced sample consisted of PBMCs. The receptors derive from a man aged 60 to 69 with colorectal cancer. Both conserved end residues are part of each CDR3. A D gene is named only where the DNA matches it firmly. Part of the rows lack a size; the others show once, few, many or a class for expanded clones.

d_call	v_call	clone_size	j_call	cdr3_aa	cdr3_nt
TRBD1	TRBV6-2/TRBV6-3	NA	TRBJ2-7	CASSKGQGASYEQYF	TGTGCCAGCAGTAAAGGACAGGGGGCCTCCTACGAGCAGTACTTC
NA	TRBV6-5	NA	TRBJ1-2	CASSYSVGGGYTF	TGTGCCAGCAGTTACTCGGTGGGGGGTGGCTACACCTTC
TRBD2	TRBV30	NA	TRBJ2-3	CAWSGTSGGDASTDTQYF	TGTGCCTGGAGTGGGACTAGCGGGGGGGATGCTAGCACAGATACGCAGTATTTT
NA	TRBV2	NA	TRBJ2-3	CASSPAGTDTQYF	TGTGCCAGCAGCCCAGCGGGCACAGATACGCAGTATTTT
TRBD2	TRBV19	NA	TRBJ2-5	CASSIVAGLQETQYF	TGTGCCAGTAGTATAGTAGCGGGCCTCCAAGAGACCCAGTACTTC
NA	TRBV29-1	NA	TRBJ2-2	CSVGSLGTGELFF	TGCAGCGTGGGGAGTTTGGGAACCGGGGAGCTGTTTTTT
NA	TRBV24-1	NA	TRBJ1-2	CATSLQGPNYGYTF	TGTGCCACCAGTTTACAGGGCCCGAACTATGGCTACACCTTC
NA	TRBV2	NA	TRBJ1-1	CASTRGPGNTEAFF	TGTGCCAGTACACGCGGGCCAGGGAACACTGAAGCTTTCTTT
NA	TRBV4-3	few	TRBJ1-2	CASSQGRGADGYTF	TGCGCCAGCAGCCAGGGAAGGGGGGCAGATGGCTACACCTTC
TRBD2	TRBV4-1	NA	TRBJ2-1	CASRQGLAGVNYNEQFF	TGCGCCAGCAGGCAAGGACTAGCGGGGGTAAACTACAATGAGCAGTTCTTC
NA	TRBV2	NA	TRBJ2-1	CASSRGGIYNEQFF	TGTGCCAGCAGTCGGGGTGGGATATACAATGAGCAGTTCTTC
TRBD1	TRBV10-3	NA	TRBJ1-5	CAISDIQGDQPQHF	TGTGCCATCAGTGACATACAGGGGGATCAGCCCCAGCATTTT
TRBD1	TRBV29-1	once	TRBJ2-4	CSVVSGTVLAKNIQYF	TGCAGCGTTGTATCCGGGACAGTTTTAGCCAAAAACATTCAGTACTTC
NA	TRBV3-1/TRBV3-2	NA	TRBJ2-7	CASSRGYIEQYF	TGTGCCAGCAGCCGGGGGTATATCGAGCAGTACTTC
TRBD2	TRBV27	NA	TRBJ2-2	CASSPSGAGVGGELFF	TGTGCCAGCAGCCCTAGCGGGGCAGGGGTGGGCGGGGAGCTGTTTTTT
TRBD2	TRBV4-2	NA	TRBJ2-7	CASSQGGGGNGYEQYF	TGTGCCAGCAGCCAGGGGGGGGGAGGTAACGGTTACGAGCAGTACTTC
TRBD2	TRBV4-3	NA	TRBJ2-3	CASSQEASGGAVKDTQYF	TGCGCCAGCAGCCAAGAGGCCAGCGGGGGGGCCGTAAAGGATACGCAGTATTTT
TRBD2	TRBV11-2	NA	TRBJ2-3	CASSLWSASGLGDTQYF	TGTGCCAGCAGCTTATGGTCGGCTAGCGGACTTGGGGATACGCAGTATTTT
NA	TRBV18	NA	TRBJ2-7	CASSPGPSYEQYF	TGTGCCAGCTCACCGGGCCCATCCTACGAGCAGTACTTC
TRBD1	TRBV7-9	NA	TRBJ1-4	CASSSRQGWSEKLFF	TGTGCCAGCAGCTCCCGACAGGGTTGGTCTGAAAAACTGTTTTTT
TRBD1	TRBV10-1	NA	TRBJ2-7	CASSGQGRGLYEQYF	TGCGCCAGCAGCGGGCAGGGCAGGGGGCTTTACGAGCAGTACTTC
TRBD1	TRBV19	NA	TRBJ1-2	CASRRQGVVGYTF	TGTGCCAGTAGACGACAGGGGGTAGTTGGCTACACCTTC
TRBD1	TRBV6-5	NA	TRBJ1-4	CASSYSGTGVEKLFF	TGTGCCAGCAGTTACTCGGGGACAGGGGTTGAAAAACTGTTTTTT
NA	TRBV25-1	NA	TRBJ1-2	CASSDRYGVGSYGYTF	TGTGCCAGCAGTGACCGTTACGGGGTAGGGAGCTATGGCTACACCTTC
NA	TRBV7-2	NA	TRBJ2-7	CASSLEGRPSYEQYF	TGTGCCAGCAGCTTAGAGGGAAGACCCAGCTACGAGCAGTACTTC
NA	TRBV7-2	NA	TRBJ1-1	CASSLEAGSEAFF	TGTGCCAGCAGCTTAGAGGCAGGGTCCGAGGCTTTCTTT
NA	TRBV19	once	TRBJ2-5	CASSIGGGEGTQYF	TGTGCCAGTAGTATAGGCGGTGGGGAAGGGACCCAGTACTTC
NA	TRBV6-5	many	TRBJ1-1	CASRLGAEAFF	TGTGCCAGCAGGTTGGGAGCTGAAGCTTTCTTT
NA	TRBV3-1/TRBV3-2	NA	TRBJ2-2	CASSHRRGTGELFF	TGTGCCAGCAGCCACCGCCGGGGCACCGGGGAGCTGTTTTTT
NA	TRBV7-2	NA	TRBJ2-3	CASSAGLSQSTDTQYF	TGTGCCAGCAGCGCCGGACTCTCACAATCCACAGATACGCAGTATTTT
NA	TRBV7-9	once	TRBJ2-2	CASSLGLLANTGELFF	TGTGCCAGCAGCTTAGGACTGCTCGCGAACACCGGGGAGCTGTTTTTT
NA	TRBV5-4	few	TRBJ1-2	CASSLRQDYGYTF	TGTGCCAGCAGCTTGAGACAGGACTATGGCTACACCTTC
NA	TRBV24-1	NA	TRBJ1-1	CATSEGETLNTEAFF	TGTGCCACCAGTGAGGGAGAGACATTGAACACTGAAGCTTTCTTT
NA	TRBV18	NA	TRBJ1-1	CASSPQDRYSEAFF	TGTGCCAGCTCACCTCAAGATAGGTATTCTGAAGCTTTCTTT
NA	TRBV12-3/TRBV12-4	NA	TRBJ1-2	CASSLSGYTF	TGTGCCAGCAGTTTGAGTGGCTACACCTTC
TRBD1	TRBV24-1	NA	TRBJ1-2	CATSDPDRGPGYTF	TGTGCCACCAGTGACCCGGACAGGGGACCGGGCTACACCTTC
NA	TRBV20-1	NA	TRBJ2-5	CSARGETQYF	TGCAGTGCTAGAGGGGAGACCCAGTACTTC
TRBD1	TRBV11-1	NA	TRBJ1-4	CASSRRIGTGNEKLFF	TGTGCCAGCAGCAGGCGCATCGGGACAGGAAATGAAAAACTGTTTTTT
NA	TRBV9	NA	TRBJ1-1	CASSVEAGTNTEAFF	TGTGCCAGCAGCGTAGAGGCAGGGACGAACACTGAAGCTTTCTTT
TRBD2	TRBV27	NA	TRBJ2-2	CASSLSGTNTGELFF	TGTGCCAGCAGTTTATCCGGGACTAATACCGGGGAGCTGTTTTTT
NA	TRBV9	NA	TRBJ1-1	CASSVPRDPGMNTEAFF	TGTGCCAGCAGCGTACCCAGAGACCCAGGGATGAACACTGAAGCTTTCTTT
NA	TRBV6-2/TRBV6-3	NA	TRBJ2-3	CASSDTDTQYF	TGTGCCAGCAGTGACACAGATACGCAGTATTTT
NA	TRBV27	once	TRBJ1-1	CASSLLNGVLDTEAFF	TGTGCCAGCAGTTTACTCAATGGCGTCCTGGACACTGAAGCTTTCTTT
NA	TRBV19	NA	TRBJ2-5	CASSIGRPETQYF	TGTGCCAGTAGTATAGGTCGACCGGAGACCCAGTACTTC
TRBD1	TRBV7-8	few	TRBJ1-5	CASSSQGGDQPQHF	TGTGCCAGCAGCTCTCAGGGGGGCGATCAGCCCCAGCATTTT
NA	TRBV3-1/TRBV3-2	once	TRBJ2-5	CASSQSPAGTQYF	TGTGCCAGCAGCCAGTCCCCTGCGGGGACCCAGTACTTC
TRBD1	TRBV9	NA	TRBJ1-2	CASSVAGDSLLGDYGYTF	TGTGCCAGCAGCGTAGCAGGGGACAGCCTCCTAGGCGACTATGGCTACACCTTC
NA	TRBV5-1	NA	TRBJ2-3	CASTNLGYSDTQYF	TGCGCCAGCACCAACCTCGGGTATTCAGATACGCAGTATTTT
NA	TRBV18	NA	TRBJ2-5	CASSPPSTETQYF	TGTGCCAGCTCTCCCCCCTCCACTGAGACCCAGTACTTC
TRBD2	TRBV7-2	NA	TRBJ2-3	CASSPGGLGTDTQYF	TGTGCCAGCAGCCCGGGGGGGCTGGGCACAGATACGCAGTATTTT
NA	TRBV18	once	TRBJ2-2	CASSPLGMNTGELFF	TGTGCCAGCTCACCACTGGGGATGAACACCGGGGAGCTGTTTTTT
TRBD1	TRBV19	NA	TRBJ1-2	CASSRDREGDGYTF	TGTGCCAGTAGCCGGGACAGGGAAGGGGATGGCTACACCTTC
NA	TRBV7-8	NA	TRBJ2-3	CASSLGRGLTDTQYF	TGTGCCAGCAGCTTAGGCCGAGGGTTGACAGATACGCAGTATTTT
NA	TRBV5-4	NA	TRBJ1-5	CASSLKGQPQHF	TGTGCCAGCAGCTTGAAAGGGCAGCCCCAGCATTTT